Shown below are 8 T cell receptor beta chains from a single sample sequenced in a study of T cells after posttransplantation cyclophosphamide. Repertoires were generated with immunoSEQ multiplex PCR, while TCRdb's copy carries only in-frame clones and drops some. The table shows about 3,500 clones, with roughly 96% occurring only once. Sequenced material: naive CD8+ T cells sorted from PBMCs. Receptors were obtained from a woman aged 45-65 years in good health and a related stem cell transplant donor.

The chain combines TRBV2 with TRBJ2-7; D ambiguous. This CDR3 has 10 residues. Germline V gene data show CDR1 as SNHLY and CDR2 as FYNNEI. Between the trimmed V and J ends, which lost 7 bases and 10 bases, there was a span of 11 bases. The CDR3 bases are TGTGCCAGCACGGTGCGATCACAGTACTTC. This sequence encodes CASTVRSQYF.

The chain carries TRBV19 and TRBJ1-5, with TRBD1 as a possible D gene (5 bases). Germline V lookup: CDR1 LNHDA, CDR2 SQIVND (reference sequence). Between the trimmed V and J ends, which lost 5 bases and 5 bases, there was a span of 16 bases. The CDR3 has 15 amino acids. CDR3 sequence reads: CASSAGGAGYQPQHF. As DNA, the CDR3 is TGTGCCAGTAGTGCCGGAGGGGCAGGCTATCAGCCCCAGCATTTT. The full variable domain, with the rest looked up from reference TRBV19 and TRBJ1-5, is DGGITQSPKYLFRKEGQNVTLSCEQNLNHDAMYWYRQDPGQGLRLIYYSQIVNDFQKGDIAEGYSVSREKKESFPLTVTSAQKNPTAFYLCASSAGGAGYQPQHFGDGTRLSIL.

The chain links TRBV6-5 to TRBJ1-2; TRBD1 matches at 7 bases. Germline V lookup: CDR1 MNHEY, CDR2 SVGAGI. The CDR3 is 14 residues long. Losses at the gene ends were 2 bases for V and 4 bases for J; bases not matched to a gene: 4. CDR3 in amino acids: CASSYAKGAYGYTF. The CDR3 nucleotides read TGTGCCAGCAGTTACGCGAAGGGGGCCTATGGCTACACCTTC.

The CDR3 loop reads CASSLARREGPGEQFF. CDR3 bases: TGTGCCAGCAGCTTAGCGCGGCGGGAGGGCCCGGGTGAGCAGTTCTTC. This rearrangement joins TRBV7-6 to TRBJ2-1; 9 bases are shared with TRBD2. V was clipped by 0 bases and J by 9 bases; unmatched bases: 9. Germline assignment: CDR1 SGHVS and CDR2 FNYEAQ. The CDR3 is made up of 16 amino acids.

This rearrangement joins TRBV29-1 to TRBJ2-7; weak D call: TRBD2 (6 bases). Trimming stripped 6 bases from V and 2 bases from J, with 17 bases between. The CDR3 runs to 14 residues. CDR1 SQVTM and CDR2 ANQGSEA come from the germline V gene. CDR3 DNA sequence: TGCAGCGTGGTTTGGCGGGAAAGACCCTACGAGCAGTACTTC. As protein: CSVVWRERPYEQYF.

J is TRBJ1-5 and V is TRBV6-1; D is unresolved. V was shortened by 10 bases and J by 11 bases, with 9 bases between the two germline ends. Germline V gene sequence: CDR1 MNHNS, CDR2 SASEGT. This CDR3 has 9 residues. The CDR3 coding sequence is TGTGCCACTAGCGAGACCCAGCATTTT. As protein: CATSETQHF.

The V and J genes are TRBV11-2 and TRBJ2-7; 7 nucleotides match TRBD1. V dropped 0 bases and J dropped 2; count of bases not matched to a gene: 7. Germline CDR1 and CDR2: SGHAT and FQNNGV. This CDR3 spans 16 amino acids. CDR3 DNA sequence: TGTGCCAGCAGCTTAGACCCGGGACAGCTGGCCTACGAGCAGTACTTC. The encoded protein is CASSLDPGQLAYEQYF.

J is TRBJ1-2 and V is TRBV27, with D possibly being TRBD1 (6 bases). This CDR3 region has 11 residues. CDR1 is MNHEY and CDR2 is SMNVEV in the germline V gene (reference sequence). The ends were cut back, 10 bases at V and 4 bases at J, with 10 bases in the middle. The CDR3 DNA is TGTGCCACCCGGACAGTCTATGGCTACACCTTC. Its translation is CATRTVYGYTF.